This is a list of T cell receptor beta chains from one sample in a study of T cell repertoires in cytomegalovirus infection. No antigen has been assigned to these receptors. TCRdb called the reads again in MiXCR, with one record for every CDR3 protein. The sample consists of about 900,000 distinct CDR3 sequences, around 30% of them appearing once. The source was cultured CD8+ T cells from PBMCs, collected from culture after CMV antigen stimulation. Every receptor here comes from a human donor in good health (CMV status not recorded). Some clones in this sample may be carry-over from other donors' samples. The CDR3 runs from the conserved cysteine through the conserved F or W.

TRBJ1-1 16 TRBV5-6 CASSWGVPTVNTEAFF
TRBJ1-1 15 TRBV7-8 CASSLVPGGNTEAFF
TRBJ2-1 15 TRBV9 CASSVGLAGLNEQFF
TRBJ2-1 14 TRBV9 CASSPRLTTPQQFF
TRBJ1-1 12 TRBV6-2/TRBV6-3 CASTLGNTEAFF
TRBJ2-1 16 TRBV7-9 CVSSKAGLPSYNEQFF
TRBJ1-5 15 TRBV6-1 CASSARRGGNQPQHF
TRBJ2-5 14 TRBV23-1 CASRGAWEKETQYF
TRBJ2-2 14 TRBV7-2 CASSEGGSLGELFF
TRBJ1-1 16 TRBV11-2 CASSLDSGGLQFEAFF
TRBJ2-6 17 TRBV7-2 CASSRPGTGTGANVLTF
TRBJ2-7 14 TRBV5-6 CASSPRDFSYEQYF
TRBJ2-7 13 TRBV27 CASTSTGTYEQYF
TRBJ2-3 15 TRBV12-3/TRBV12-4 CASAGGGPSTDTQYF
TRBJ2-1 15 TRBV18 CASSPSGPRYNEQFF
TRBJ2-1 11 TRBV29-1 CSVEGSGGLHF
TRBJ1-4 15 TRBV6-6 CASSYEPAANEKLFF
TRBJ1-2 15 TRBV7-2 CASSLVVPDSYGYTF
TRBJ2-1 12 TRBV6-2/TRBV6-3 CASLTSNSEQFF
TRBJ1-6 13 TRBV4-1 CASSHGQDSPLHF
TRBJ2-2 16 TRBV7-6 CASSPSRTVSTGELFF
TRBJ1-6 13 TRBV6-5 CATEDGPNSPLHF
TRBJ2-7 14 TRBV27 CASSPHRGSYEQYF
TRBJ1-2 14 TRBV5-8 CASSPTGGEYGYTF
TRBJ2-3 18 TRBV9 CASSVSRGTSGPQDTQYF
TRBJ2-5 18 TRBV12-3/TRBV12-4 CASSFRARLEKAQETQYF
TRBJ2-4 15 TRBV9 CASSPGGLAKNIQYF
TRBJ2-1 16 TRBV6-5 CASRPARDAGVGEQFF
TRBJ2-3 17 TRBV7-9 CASSFPQWDMGTDTQYF
TRBJ1-2 14 TRBV19 CASSIQGIRYGYTF
TRBJ1-5 16 TRBV7-2 CASSLSWTESNQPQHF
TRBJ2-5 14 TRBV25-1 CASSEGAGQATQYF
TRBJ2-2 16 TRBV7-6 CASSLTLARTTGELFF
TRBJ1-4 14 TRBV4-1 CASRNRDTDEKLFF
TRBJ2-1 15 TRBV7-8 CASSKGGSSYNEQFF
TRBJ2-3 11 TRBV12-3/TRBV12-4 CPSSHTDTQYF
TRBJ1-6 15 TRBV19 CASNPNFGYNSPLHF
TRBJ2-1 13 TRBV7-3 CASSDTGGYEQFF
TRBJ2-3 18 TRBV6-2/TRBV6-3 CASSYPDTFETSTDTQYF
TRBJ2-7 14 TRBV15 CATSRSGDSYEQYF
TRBJ2-2 18 TRBV3-1 CASSQVGLAGTLTGELFF
TRBJ2-2 17 TRBV4-1 CVSSQRTGGAYTGELFF
TRBJ1-1 15 TRBV19 CASSKIRDRAPEAFF
TRBJ2-5 15 TRBV7-6 CASSLEDRVRETQYF
TRBJ2-7 18 TRBV5-1 CASSLAGGGRSGPYEQYF
TRBJ1-2 14 TRBV10-3 CATFHNSPDYGYTF
TRBJ2-1 16 TRBV20-1 CSAGQAGTGSYNEQFF
TRBJ2-1 16 TRBV6-5 CASSYSSSGGNNEQFF
TRBJ1-6 13 TRBV13 CASSEGTGGSLHF
TRBJ2-7 12 TRBV2 CANRDYSYEQYF
TRBJ2-3 16 TRBV27 CASSLGVTGFTDTQYF
TRBJ1-2 14 TRBV27 CASSPDRTVGGYTF